A single sample gave rise to the 21 T cell receptor beta chains below, sequenced in a study of blood T cell repertoires in COVID-19. Libraries were prepared by immunoSEQ multiplex PCR; TCRdb keeps only in-frame clonotypes and omits some of them. The sample includes approximately 110,000 clones, about 90% seen only once; the top ten take roughly 1%. The sample comprised peripheral blood. These receptors originate from a woman aged 50 to 65 with active or convalescent COVID-19.

This chain joins TRBV5-4 and TRBJ2-1; D unresolved. The CDR3 loop spans 12 amino acids. The germline V gene encodes CDR1 SGHNT and CDR2 YYREEE (reference sequence). Trimming left V 5 bases short and J 6 bases short, with 9 bases between. CDR3 loop: CASSPASNEQFF. In nucleotides, the CDR3 is TGTGCCAGCAGTCCTGCCAGCAATGAGCAGTTCTTC.

V and J are TRBV4-3 and TRBJ2-2, with TRBD1 identical over 8 bases. This CDR3 region has 16 residues. CDR1 and CDR2 (germline): LGHNA, YSLEER. V was clipped by 4 bases and J by 5 bases; unmatched bases: 9. This CDR3 is CASSPRQGTLTGELFF. CDR3 DNA sequence: TGCGCCAGCAGCCCACGACAGGGGACGCTTACCGGGGAGCTGTTTTTT.

As DNA, the CDR3 is TGTGCCAGCAGCTTAGGGGGACTAGGGTTCTTC. This encodes CASSLGGLGFF. This sequence joins TRBV11-2 and TRBJ2-1; 8 bases fit TRBD2. Germline lookup yields CDR1 SGHAT and CDR2 FQNNGV. V was clipped by 1 base and J by 15 bases; unmatched bases: 2. This CDR3 comprises 11 residues. Together with reference TRBV11-2 and TRBJ2-1, the CDR3 gives the full variable domain: EAGVAQSPRYKIIEKRQSVAFWCNPISGHATLYWYQQILGQGPKLLIQFQNNGVVDDSQLPKDRFSAERLKGVDSTLKIQPAKLEDSAVYLCASSLGGLGFFGPGTRLTVL.

The V gene is TRBV19, the J gene TRBJ2-6; weak D call: TRBD2 (6 bases). This CDR3 comprises 16 residues. Trimming took off 6 bases at V and 2 bases at J, with 14 bases between the two ends. Germline V CDR1 and CDR2: LNHDA, SQIVND (reference sequence). The CDR3 loop is CASRVGGGAGANVLTF. The CDR3 region has the DNA TGTGCCAGTAGAGTGGGAGGTGGGGCTGGGGCCAACGTCCTGACTTTC.

V and J are TRBV3-1 (or the pseudogene TRBV3-2) and TRBJ2-3, with D tentatively TRBD2 (6 bases). The CDR3 spans 15 residues. Germline V CDR1 and CDR2: LGHDT, YNNKEL (reference sequence). The V end was cut by 8 bases, the J end by 0 bases, with 15 bases between. The CDR3 loop is CASGRRGRSTDTQYF. The CDR3 DNA is TGTGCCAGCGGAAGGAGGGGTCGGAGCACAGATACGCAGTATTTT.

The chain employs TRBV7-9 and TRBJ2-7, with D hard to call. Deletions cut 0 bases from V and 4 bases from J, with 13 bases between. The CDR3 extends over 15 amino acids. Germline V lookup: CDR1 SEHNR, CDR2 FQNEAQ (reference sequence). CDR3 amino acids: CASSLASYPIYEQYF. CDR3 sequence (DNA): TGTGCCAGCAGCTTAGCTTCATACCCTATATACGAGCAGTACTTC.

The chain employs TRBV18 and TRBJ1-2; TRBD1 matches 11 bases. Germline V CDR1 and CDR2: KGHSH, LQKENI. The junction had 10 bases not matched to a gene; V was cut back by 3 bases and J by 4 bases. The CDR3 is made up of 17 amino acids. CDR3 region: CASSPRDRGDLGYGYTF. For the CDR3, the DNA is TGTGCCAGCTCACCCCGGGACAGGGGGGACCTTGGCTATGGCTACACCTTC.

This CDR3 reads CASSQGGFNEQFF. The CDR3 DNA sequence: TGTGCCAGCAGCCAAGGAGGGTTCAATGAGCAGTTCTTC. The rearrangement uses TRBV3-1 (or the pseudogene TRBV3-2) and TRBJ2-1; tentative D call: TRBD2 (5 bases). Trimming cost V 1 base and J 6 bases, with 7 bases left between them. Germline V lookup: CDR1 LGHDT, CDR2 YNNKEL (reference sequence). The CDR3 totals 13 residues.

The gene calls are TRBV5-1 and TRBJ2-3; 7 bases are shared with TRBD1. The germline CDR1 and CDR2 sequences are SGHRS and YFSETQ. This CDR3 has 15 amino acids. Germline trimming cut 4 bases from V and 1 base from J; bases unmatched to any gene: 6. DNA of the CDR3: TGCGCCAGCAGCACCGGACAGGTCGGCACAGATACGCAGTATTTT. As protein: CASSTGQVGTDTQYF.

This sequence joins TRBV15 and TRBJ2-6; 7 bases are a match to TRBD1. V dropped 1 base and J dropped 3; count of bases not matched to a gene: 6. This CDR3 has 17 residues. CDR1 is LNHNV and CDR2 is YYDKDF in the germline V gene (reference sequence). The CDR3 here is CATSRGQGIVGANVLTF. Here the CDR3 DNA reads TGTGCCACCAGCAGAGGACAGGGTATTGTTGGGGCCAACGTCCTGACTTTC.

This clone appeared a single time. CDR3: CASSSADLIAKNIQYF. DNA of the CDR3: TGTGCCAGTAGTAGTGCAGACTTAATAGCCAAAAACATTCAGTACTTC. This rearrangement joins TRBV19 to TRBJ2-4, with D unresolved. V shed 4 bases and J shed 0 bases, with 13 bases lying between them. The CDR3 spans 16 residues. The V gene's germline CDR1 is LNHDA and CDR2 SQIVND (reference sequence).

This chain joins TRBV18 and TRBJ1-1; D gene ambiguous. V dropped 5 bases and J dropped 7 bases, with 20 bases sitting between them. CDR3 length equals 15 residues. CDR1 and CDR2 (germline): KGHSH, LQKENI. The CDR3 sequence: CASSTPGISRVEAFF. CDR3 DNA sequence: TGTGCCAGCTCAACCCCTGGTATAAGCCGAGTTGAAGCTTTCTTT.

This clone was seen a handful of times. J is TRBJ1-2 and V is TRBV5-1; tentative D call: TRBD1 (6 bases). The CDR3 is 14 amino acids. Trimming cost V 1 base and J 3 bases, with 10 bases left between them. Per germline, CDR1 SGHRS and CDR2 YFSETQ. The CDR3 spells CASSLSNRDYGYTF. The CDR3 DNA reads as TGCGCCAGCAGCTTGTCAAACAGGGACTATGGCTACACCTTC.

The rearrangement links TRBV10-3 to TRBJ1-1, with D maybe TRBD1 (6 bases). CDR1 and CDR2 from the germline V gene are ENHRY and SYGVKD. V was pared by 3 bases and J by 2 bases, with 13 bases between. The CDR3 is made up of 15 amino acids. This CDR3 reads CAISDPPGDNTEAFF. CDR3 DNA: TGTGCCATCAGTGACCCGCCAGGGGACAACACTGAAGCTTTCTTT.

This chain links TRBV7-8 with TRBJ2-5, with D possibly being TRBD2 (6 bases). The CDR3 is made up of 14 amino acids. V dropped 7 bases and J dropped 5 bases, with 17 bases sitting between them. Germline V gene lookup returns CDR1 SGHVS and CDR2 FQNEAQ. CDR3 nucleotides: TGTGCCAGCAAGGCCCGGGGCGCGGGGGAGACCCAGTACTTC. This gives the protein CASKARGAGETQYF.

V usage is TRBV5-1 and J usage is TRBJ2-7; 8 bases are shared with TRBD1. Germline V lookup: CDR1 SGHRS, CDR2 YFSETQ. The CDR3 is 14 residues long. V was clipped by 4 bases and J by 5 bases; unmatched bases: 8. The CDR3 is CASSPDRVWNEQYF. The DNA for the CDR3 is TGCGCCAGCAGCCCGGACAGGGTATGGAACGAGCAGTACTTC.

The chain uses TRBV29-1 and TRBJ1-1; D gene uncertain. Germline loops: CDR1 SQVTM, CDR2 ANQGSEA. There are 13 residues in the CDR3. With 4 bases removed from V and 3 bases from J, the gap between germline ends came to 12 bases. CDR3 sequence (DNA): TGCAGCGTTGGTGTGGGCTTGGACACTGAAGCTTTCTTT. This codes for CSVGVGLDTEAFF.

The CDR3 sequence: CASSYRSSYNSPLHF. CDR3 coding DNA: TGTGCCAGCAGTTACAGGAGCTCCTATAATTCACCCCTCCACTTT. The rearrangement joins TRBV28 to TRBJ1-6; weak D call: TRBD1 (5 bases). This CDR3 is 15 amino acids long. CDR1 and CDR2 from the germline V gene are MDHEN and SYDVKM. The germline V and J ends were trimmed by 4 bases and 0 bases, with 7 bases remaining between them.

This clone was seen a handful of times. The chain uses TRBV5-8 and TRBJ1-5; 7 bases agree with TRBD1. The length of the CDR3 is 14 residues. With 0 bases clipped from V and 6 bases from J, the junction kept 3 bases outside the gene matches. Germline V gives CDR1 SGHTS, CDR2 YDEGEE. The CDR3 DNA reads as TGTGCCAGCAGCTTGGACAGGGGCGGTCAGCCCCAGCATTTT. The encoded protein is CASSLDRGGQPQHF.

The V and J genes are TRBV28 and TRBJ1-2; no clear D. The CDR3 extends over 13 amino acids. V was pared by 8 bases and J by 8 bases, with 18 bases between. Per germline, CDR1 MDHEN and CDR2 SYDVKM. Here the CDR3 DNA reads TGTGCCAGCCTTAGAGATGATCTCAACGGCTACACCTTC. This encodes CASLRDDLNGYTF.

V usage is TRBV18 and J usage is TRBJ1-5; D call uncertain. In germline, CDR1 is KGHSH, CDR2 LQKENI. The CDR3 spans 15 residues. V lost 3 bases, J lost 0 bases, and 9 bases lay in between. CDR3 bases: TGTGCCAGCTCACCGGGCTTTAATAGCAATCAGCCCCAGCATTTT. Amino acids: CASSPGFNSNQPQHF.